This T cell receptor (beta chain) comes out of a study of cytomegalovirus exposure and HLA in healthy donors. CDR3 length: 15 residues. The junction had 9 bases not matched to a gene; V was cut back by 5 bases and J by 6 bases. Germline V gene lookup returns CDR1 SGHTA and CDR2 FQGNSA. Use of 60 Vbeta and 13 Jbeta primers characterized the PCR. Data came from immunoSEQ multiplex PCR; TCRdb stores just in-frame clones and leaves some out. The sample lists about 190,000 clones, around 81% occurring once. The sequence was collected from a woman between 25 and 40 years old in good health and CMV-seronegative. Sequencing input: PBMCs. The chain links TRBV7-2 to TRBJ2-7, with TRBD2 identical over 11 bases. The CDR3 is CASSTTPGLAAEQYF. CDR3 in DNA: TGTGCCAGCAGCACAACTCCGGGACTAGCGGCCGAGCAGTACTTC.